This T cell receptor beta chain appears in the sequencing data of a study of spatial heterogeneity in lung cancer (dated by TCRdb to the late 2010s). With respect to the entire study: More beta-chain than alpha-chain transcripts were consistently detected, likely reflecting higher beta-chain transcript abundance. In tumor regions, TCR transcript counts showed a strong correlation with a T cell transcriptional module score derived from matched bulk RNA-seq. In the raw uncorrected reads, each unique combination of TCR and UMI appeared more than ten times on average. The study quantitatively compared TCR alpha and beta repertoires across multiple tumor regions, matched nontumor lung and blood in non-small cell lung cancer. TCR repertoire features were related to nonsynonymous mutation counts determined by whole-exome sequencing of tumor tissue. Both alpha and beta chains were TCR-sequenced in 200 to 250 tumor regions, around 64 matched nontumor lung samples and roughly 50 PBMC samples obtained at surgery.

Libraries were constructed by 5' RACE. This sample was sequenced with a NextSeq 500. In the TCR library protocol, a unique molecular identifier was attached to each TCR cDNA molecule so that PCR and sequencing errors could be corrected. The original methods were these. Decombinator tools were used for TCR identification, UMI-based error correction and CDR3 extraction. Expanded TCRs were defined as those above a frequency of 2 per 1,000, corresponding to the top 1% of the tumor frequency distribution. Expanded tumor TCRs were classed as regional if statistically deemed absent (corrected P<0.05) from at least one tumor region, otherwise ubiquitous. Renyi diversity was computed with the R vegan package after each repertoire had been subsampled 100 times to 5,000 TCRs. CDR3 similarity networks were built from amino acid triplet string-kernel similarity, with CDR3s being connected when pairwise similarity was above 0.82. TCRdb ran its own pipeline on the public reads, namely fastp trimming at Q25 and MiXCR clone calling, and kept in-frame beta chains. Each CDR3 protein appears once, grouped with its most common genes and DNA. The V and J calls come from TCRdb's annotation, not from the publication. This sample has roughly 7,700 distinct CDR3 sequences in its table, and 3% to 3.5% of those were observed once. Of the sample, 15% to 20% is held by the ten largest clones.

This clonotype was counted at least ten times. What antigen it recognizes has not been identified. There are no base qualities to consult, and no much larger clone falls within one base. On the study overall, not on this receptor specifically: The tumor nonsynonymous mutation count correlated with the number of expanded alpha and beta TCRs within the tumor. Counts of ubiquitous and regional expanded TCRs were found to correlate with counts of ubiquitous and regional nonsynonymous mutations, respectively. Confirming at a functional level the hypothesis that regional TCRs recognize regional mutations was considered to require additional single-cell paired TCR alpha and beta sequencing. Estimated TCR-seq coverage of tumor T cells was only around 7.2% for alpha chains and about 12% for beta chains.

According to the study, the label for this sample's time point signals: sample taken at primary tumor resection. Donors were some 67 patients with early-stage, untreated non-small cell lung cancer from the lung TRACERx cohort. Without any cell sorting, TCR sequencing was performed on whole RNA extracted either from tumor and nontumor lung tissue or from cryopreserved PBMC samples. A patient was chosen for TCR sequencing only when enough RNA was available from at least two tumor regions. A lung pathologist reviewed the tumor and adjacent nontumor lung specimens before the specimens were selected. Ends trimmed: V by 6 bases, J by 6 bases; bases unmatched to a gene: 10. From the cysteine through the phenylalanine, the CDR3 covers 14 amino acids. Solely the CDR3 DNA is kept, with 42 bases framed from the first base. CDR1 and CDR2, looked up from the germline V gene (reference sequence), are SEHNR and FQNEAQ.

Sample: lung tumor tissue, taken at surgery. This receptor was taken from a male donor with early-stage non-small cell lung cancer. The rearranged chain carries TRBV7-9 and TRBJ1-2, with 7 bases in between that match TRBD1. In nucleotides, the sequence is TGTGCCAGCAGTCCTGGACAGGATGGGCATGGCTACACCTTC. This codes for CASSPGQDGHGYTF.